These 3 T cell receptor beta chains were all obtained from the same sample, sequenced in a study of shared clonotypes between healthy human individuals. Some clones are missing from TCRdb's copy, which holds only in-frame ones; the method was immunoSEQ multiplex PCR. This repertoire shows around 940,000 clones, 60% to 85% found once; its top ten account for about 1.5%. The sequenced sample was memory CD4+ T cells sorted from blood. As to subset: CD45RA-negative fraction. Receptor source: a man younger than 35 in good health.

As for this clone: At one end the junction does not follow the germline gene, possibly because of a read error. Other nucleotide sequences from this sample produce the same CDR3. The V call is TRBV7-7, the J call TRBJ2-5; TRBD2 matches 9 bases. CDR1 SSHAT and CDR2 FNYEAQ come from the germline V gene (reference sequence). This CDR3 comprises 15 residues. The CDR3 sequence is CASSLLAGGQETQYF. For the CDR3, the DNA is TGTGCTAGCAGCTTACTGGCGGGAGGGCAAGAGACCCAGTACTTC.

This chain connects TRBV9 to TRBJ2-5; 8 bases align to TRBD1. There are 18 residues in the CDR3. With V trimmed by 3 bases and J by 5 bases, 18 bases remained unmatched. The germline gives CDR1 SGDLS, CDR2 YYNGEE. DNA of the CDR3: TGTGCCAGCAGCGCTGGACAGGGAGAGATACCGTCCGTCGAGACCCAGTACTTC. It encodes CASSAGQGEIPSVETQYF.

This chain joins TRBV5-1 and TRBJ2-5, with TRBD1 matching 7 bases. Trimming removed 2 bases from V and 4 bases from J; junction bases left unmatched: 8. The germline CDR1 and CDR2 sequences are SGHRS and YFSETQ. The CDR3 length is 15 residues. The CDR3 loop reads CASSFSGGNSETQYF. CDR3 DNA: TGCGCCAGCAGCTTTTCAGGGGGAAACTCAGAGACCCAGTACTTC.